This section outlines one T cell receptor (beta chain) sequence together with its context. What it binds is not known. Repertoires were sampled repeatedly during chemoradiotherapy. Germline V gene sequence: CDR1 LGHNA, CDR2 YSLEER. The junction had 0 bases not matched to a gene; V was cut back by 1 base and J by 8 bases. CDR3 length: 13 amino acids. This sample is part of a study of chemoradiotherapy in HPV16-positive cancers. About the study: A couple of HPV16-positive patients' cells yielded candidate HPV-specific clones and common motifs. General study results and limits: Candidate HPV-specific clones and E7-related TCR motifs grew in tumor during treatment. HPV-responsive T-cell expansion during chemoradiotherapy was linked to improved recurrence-free survival in HPV16-positive patients.

Sequencing used immunoSEQ multiplex PCR; TCRdb keeps in-frame clones, though not all of them. The data contain roughly 21,000 clones, more than 75% of them singletons. The V call is TRBV4-3, the J call TRBJ2-1; 9 nucleotides agree with TRBD2. Material: blood, obtained from a patient who underwent chemoradiotherapy. This TCR came from a human donor with HPV-associated anogenital cancer. The CDR3 nucleotides are TGCGCCAGCAGCCAAGGGACTAGCGATGAGCAGTTCTTC. It specifies CASSQGTSDEQFF.